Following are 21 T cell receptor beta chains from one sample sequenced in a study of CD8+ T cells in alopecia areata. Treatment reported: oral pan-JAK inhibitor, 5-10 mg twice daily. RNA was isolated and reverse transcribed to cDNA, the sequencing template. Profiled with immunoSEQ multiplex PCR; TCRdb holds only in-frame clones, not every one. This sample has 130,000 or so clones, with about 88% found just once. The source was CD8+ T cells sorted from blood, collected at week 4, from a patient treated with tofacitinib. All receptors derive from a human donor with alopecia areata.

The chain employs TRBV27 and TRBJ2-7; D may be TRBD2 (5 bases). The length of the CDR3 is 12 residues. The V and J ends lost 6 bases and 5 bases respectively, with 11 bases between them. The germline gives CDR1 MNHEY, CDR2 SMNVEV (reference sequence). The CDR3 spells CASSPGNDEQYF. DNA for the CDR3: TGTGCCAGCAGCCCCGGGAACGACGAGCAGTACTTC.

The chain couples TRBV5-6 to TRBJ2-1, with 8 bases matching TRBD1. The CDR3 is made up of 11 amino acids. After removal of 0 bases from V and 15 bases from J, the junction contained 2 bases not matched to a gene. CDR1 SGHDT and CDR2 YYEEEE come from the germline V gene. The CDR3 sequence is CASSLGTGPFF. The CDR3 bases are TGTGCCAGCAGCTTGGGGACAGGGCCGTTCTTC.

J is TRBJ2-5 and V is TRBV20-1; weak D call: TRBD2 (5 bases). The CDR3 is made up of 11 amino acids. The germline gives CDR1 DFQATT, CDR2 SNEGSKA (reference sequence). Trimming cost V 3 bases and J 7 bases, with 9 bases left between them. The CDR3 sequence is CSARQGGTQYF. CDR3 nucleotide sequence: TGCAGTGCTAGGCAAGGAGGGACCCAGTACTTC.

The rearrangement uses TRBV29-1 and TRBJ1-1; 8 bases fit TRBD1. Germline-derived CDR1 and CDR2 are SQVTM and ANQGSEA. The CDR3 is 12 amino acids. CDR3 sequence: CSGDRRYTEAFF. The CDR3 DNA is TGCAGTGGGGACAGGCGATACACTGAAGCTTTCTTT.

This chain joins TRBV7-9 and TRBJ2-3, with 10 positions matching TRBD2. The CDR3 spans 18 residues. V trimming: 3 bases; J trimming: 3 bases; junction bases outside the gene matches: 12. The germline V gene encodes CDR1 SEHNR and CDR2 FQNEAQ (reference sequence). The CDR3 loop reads CASSLPDLLAGGTDTQYF. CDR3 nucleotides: TGTGCCAGCAGCTTGCCCGATCTCTTAGCGGGGGGAACAGATACGCAGTATTTT.

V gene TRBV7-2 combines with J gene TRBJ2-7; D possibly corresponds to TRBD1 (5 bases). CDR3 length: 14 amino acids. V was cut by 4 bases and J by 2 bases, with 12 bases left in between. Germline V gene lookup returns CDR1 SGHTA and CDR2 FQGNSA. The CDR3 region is CASSSRDSPYEQYF. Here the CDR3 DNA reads TGTGCCAGCAGCTCACGCGACAGTCCCTACGAGCAGTACTTC.

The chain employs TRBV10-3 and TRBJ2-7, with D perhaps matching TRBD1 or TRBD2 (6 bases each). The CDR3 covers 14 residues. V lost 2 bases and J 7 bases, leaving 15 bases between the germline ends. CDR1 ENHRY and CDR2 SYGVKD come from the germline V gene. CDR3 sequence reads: CAISEPEGGWEQYF. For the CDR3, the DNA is TGTGCCATCAGTGAGCCAGAGGGGGGCTGGGAGCAGTACTTC.

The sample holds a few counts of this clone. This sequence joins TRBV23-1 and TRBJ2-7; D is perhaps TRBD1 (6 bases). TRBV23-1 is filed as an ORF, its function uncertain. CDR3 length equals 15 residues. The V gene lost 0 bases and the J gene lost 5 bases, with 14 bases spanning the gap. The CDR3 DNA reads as TGCGCCAGCAGTCAATCCCCCCCCGCAGGGGACGAGCAGTACTTC. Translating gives CASSQSPPAGDEQYF.

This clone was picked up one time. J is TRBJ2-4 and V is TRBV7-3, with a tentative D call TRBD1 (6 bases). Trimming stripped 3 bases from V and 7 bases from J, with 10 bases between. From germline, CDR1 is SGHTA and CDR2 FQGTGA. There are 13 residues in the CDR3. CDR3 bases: TGTGCCAGCAGCTTCGGTACAGGGAACATTCAGTACTTC. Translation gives CASSFGTGNIQYF.

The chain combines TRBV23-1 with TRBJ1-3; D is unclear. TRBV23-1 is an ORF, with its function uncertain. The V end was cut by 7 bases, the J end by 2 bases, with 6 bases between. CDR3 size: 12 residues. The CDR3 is CASNDTGNTIYF. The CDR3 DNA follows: TGCGCCAGCAACGACACTGGAAACACCATATATTTT.

The CDR3 protein is CASSRIPASRDTQYF. CDR3 bases: TGTGCCAGCAGTCGTATTCCGGCCTCACGAGATACGCAGTATTTT. This chain links TRBV27 with TRBJ2-3; unclear D gene. CDR3 length: 15 residues. V was clipped by 5 bases and J by 5 bases, with 17 bases between them. The V gene's germline CDR1 is MNHEY and CDR2 SMNVEV (reference sequence).

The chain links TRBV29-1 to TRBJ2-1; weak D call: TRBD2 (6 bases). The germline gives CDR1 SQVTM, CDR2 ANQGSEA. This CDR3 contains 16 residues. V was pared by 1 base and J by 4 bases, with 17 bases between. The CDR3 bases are TGCAGCGTTGAAGGACCCGAGTCTGGGACTTACAATGAGCAGTTCTTC. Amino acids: CSVEGPESGTYNEQFF.

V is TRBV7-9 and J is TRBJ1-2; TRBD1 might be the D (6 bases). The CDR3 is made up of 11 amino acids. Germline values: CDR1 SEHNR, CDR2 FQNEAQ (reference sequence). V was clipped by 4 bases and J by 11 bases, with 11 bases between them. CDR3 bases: TGTGCCAGCAGCTCCCTACAGGGTTACACCTTC. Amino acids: CASSSLQGYTF.

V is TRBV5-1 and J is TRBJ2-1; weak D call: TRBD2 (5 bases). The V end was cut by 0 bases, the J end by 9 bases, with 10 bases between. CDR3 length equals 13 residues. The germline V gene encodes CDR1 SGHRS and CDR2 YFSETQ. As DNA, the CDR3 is TGCGCCAGCAGCTTGGAGGTCGGGGTTGAGCAGTTCTTC. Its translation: CASSLEVGVEQFF.

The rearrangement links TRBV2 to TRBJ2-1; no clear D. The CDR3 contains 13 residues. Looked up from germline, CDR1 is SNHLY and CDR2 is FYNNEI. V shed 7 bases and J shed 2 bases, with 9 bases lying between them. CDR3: CASIARTYNEQFF. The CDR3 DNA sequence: TGTGCCAGCATCGCCAGGACCTACAATGAGCAGTTCTTC.

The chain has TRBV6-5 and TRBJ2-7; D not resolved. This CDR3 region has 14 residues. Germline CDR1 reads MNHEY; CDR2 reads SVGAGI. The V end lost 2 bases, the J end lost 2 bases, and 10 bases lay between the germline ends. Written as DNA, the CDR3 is TGTGCCAGCAGTTACAACCCGGCTCCCTACGAGCAGTACTTC. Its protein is CASSYNPAPYEQYF.

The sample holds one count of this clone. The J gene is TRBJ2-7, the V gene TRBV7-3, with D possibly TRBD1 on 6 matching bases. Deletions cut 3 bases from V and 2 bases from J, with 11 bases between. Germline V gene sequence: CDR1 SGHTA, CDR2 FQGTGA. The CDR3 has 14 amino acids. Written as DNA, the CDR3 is TGTGCCAGCAGCTTGAGTCCAGGGGCCTACGAGCAGTACTTC. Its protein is CASSLSPGAYEQYF.

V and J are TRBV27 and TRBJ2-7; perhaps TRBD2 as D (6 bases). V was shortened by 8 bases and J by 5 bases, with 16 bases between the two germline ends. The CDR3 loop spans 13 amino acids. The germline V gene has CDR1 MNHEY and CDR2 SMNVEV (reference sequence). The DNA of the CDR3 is TGTGCCAGCCGCATCCTGGGGGGTCACGAGCAGTACTTC. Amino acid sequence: CASRILGGHEQYF.

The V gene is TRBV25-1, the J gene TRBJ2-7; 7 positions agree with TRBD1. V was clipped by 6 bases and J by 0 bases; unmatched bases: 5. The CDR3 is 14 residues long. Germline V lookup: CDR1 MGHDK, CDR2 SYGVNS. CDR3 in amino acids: CASRPWDSSYEQYF. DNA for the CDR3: TGTGCCAGCAGACCTTGGGACAGCTCCTACGAGCAGTACTTC.

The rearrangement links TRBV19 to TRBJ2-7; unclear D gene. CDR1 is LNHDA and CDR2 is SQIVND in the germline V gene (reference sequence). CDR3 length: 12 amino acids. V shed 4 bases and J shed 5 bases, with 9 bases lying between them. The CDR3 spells CASSSHDDEQYF. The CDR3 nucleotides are TGTGCCAGTAGTAGCCACGACGACGAGCAGTACTTC.

The CDR3 region has the DNA TGTGCCTGGACCGGAGGGGACCTCTATGGCTACACCTTC. Amino acids: CAWTGGDLYGYTF. This chain links TRBV30 with TRBJ1-2; perhaps TRBD1 as D (5 bases). V gave up 4 bases and J gave up 4 bases, with 13 bases separating them. CDR1 is GTSNPN, CDR2 SVGIG, per germline (reference sequence). CDR3 size: 13 residues.